The rows below give T cell receptor beta chains drawn from one sample of a study of cytomegalovirus exposure and HLA in healthy donors. The method was immunoSEQ multiplex PCR; TCRdb's version includes in-frame clones alone and lacks a portion of them. The sample has about 99,000 clones; around three quarters are singletons. The sequenced material came from PBMCs. The receptors stem from a woman between 18 and 29 years old in good health and CMV-seropositive. The CDR3 runs from the conserved cysteine through the conserved F or W. D genes are given only for firm matches. Size tells how often a clone was seen (once, few, many) or the class of an expanded clone, and some rows leave it out.

clone size,D gene,V gene,J gene,CDR3 DNA,CDR3 protein
few,TRBD2,TRBV10-3,TRBJ2-7,TGTGCCATCACTGGGGGAGCGGGGGACTACGAGCAGTACTTC,CAITGGAGDYEQYF
-,-,TRBV2,TRBJ1-5,TGTGCCAGCAGCCCCCGGGTTGTTGAGCCCCAGCATTTT,CASSPRVVEPQHF
few,TRBD1,TRBV25-1,TRBJ1-2,TGTGCCAGCAGTGAACAGGGGGTGGCCTATGGCTACACCTTC,CASSEQGVAYGYTF
-,-,TRBV28,TRBJ1-4,TGTGCCAGCAGACTGTGGTCCACTAATGAAAAACTGTTTTTT,CASRLWSTNEKLFF
-,TRBD1,TRBV27,TRBJ1-5,TGTGCCAGCAGTCTAGGACAGGGAGGCAATCAGCCCCAGCATTTT,CASSLGQGGNQPQHF
-,TRBD2,TRBV5-4,TRBJ2-3,TGTGCCAGCACCCCCGGGGCTAGCGGGAGAGATACGCAGTATTTT,CASTPGASGRDTQYF
-,-,TRBV29-1,TRBJ1-2,TGCAGCGTTGACAGGTCCGGATATGGCTACACCTTC,CSVDRSGYGYTF
few,TRBD2,TRBV5-1,TRBJ2-5,TGCGCCAGCAGCGCGGGGGAAACTTACCAAGAGACCCAGTACTTC,CASSAGETYQETQYF
few,TRBD1,TRBV9,TRBJ1-1,TGTGCCAGCAGCGTAGCCGACAGGGTGTACGCTGAAGCTTTCTTT,CASSVADRVYAEAFF
-,-,TRBV18,TRBJ1-1,TGTGCCAGCGGGTTAGGAGAGAACACTGAAGCTTTCTTT,CASGLGENTEAFF
-,TRBD2,TRBV16,TRBJ2-1,TGTGCCAGCAGCCCGTACGGACTAGCGGCGTACAATGAGCAGTTCTTC,CASSPYGLAAYNEQFF
-,TRBD1,TRBV28,TRBJ1-1,TGTGCCAGCTGCCAGGGGGCGAGGGTTTTTTCTGAAGCTTTCTTT,CASCQGARVFSEAFF
few,-,TRBV4-1,TRBJ2-1,TGCGCCAGCAGCTCAAACAGGGAATCCTACAATGAGCAGTTCTTC,CASSSNRESYNEQFF
few,TRBD2,TRBV7-6,TRBJ2-7,TGTGCCAGCAGCTTAACGGGAGGCTACGAGCAGTACTTC,CASSLTGGYEQYF
-,TRBD1,TRBV5-5,TRBJ2-6,TGTGCCAGCAGCCTTCAGGGGGCTGGGGCCAACGTCCTGACTTTC,CASSLQGAGANVLTF
few,-,TRBV12-5,TRBJ1-5,TGTGCTAGTGGTTTGACAAATCAGCCCCAGCATTTT,CASGLTNQPQHF
-,-,TRBV27,TRBJ2-2,TGTGCCAGCAGCTGGCCGTGGGGGGAGCTGTTTTTT,CASSWPWGELFF
once,TRBD1,TRBV12-5,TRBJ1-2,TGTGCTAGTGACGAGGGACAGGGGGCGTATGGCTACACCTTC,CASDEGQGAYGYTF
few,TRBD1,TRBV14,TRBJ2-2,TGTGCCAGCAGCAAAAGGACAGGGGCCGGGGAGCTGTTTTTT,CASSKRTGAGELFF
-,-,TRBV5-1,TRBJ2-5,TGCGCCAGCAGCTTGGCAGGGAGGCAAGAGACCCAGTACTTC,CASSLAGRQETQYF
-,TRBD1,TRBV2,TRBJ1-5,TGTGCCAGCAGTGGGAAACAGGGGAATCAGCCCCAGCATTTT,CASSGKQGNQPQHF
-,-,TRBV28,TRBJ2-7,TGTGCCACCCAATTACAGGGTACCTACGAGCAGTACTTC,CATQLQGTYEQYF
once,TRBD1,TRBV5-4,TRBJ1-4,TGTGCCAGCAGCTCTAACAGGGGTGAAAAACTGTTTTTT,CASSSNRGEKLFF
-,-,TRBV19,TRBJ1-2,TGTGCCAGTAGCCCCCTGAGGGCCCTATATGGCTACACCTTC,CASSPLRALYGYTF
-,TRBD1,TRBV27,TRBJ2-3,TGTGCCAGCAGCTCGTCGGACAGGATCACAGATACGCAGTATTTT,CASSSSDRITDTQYF
-,-,TRBV7-9,TRBJ1-1,TGTGCCAGCAGCCCCAAATCGAGGGGGAACCAGAACACTGAAGCTTTCTTT,CASSPKSRGNQNTEAFF
-,TRBD1,TRBV30,TRBJ1-2,TGTGCCTGGAGTCCCGGGACAGGCTATGGCTACACCTTC,CAWSPGTGYGYTF
few,TRBD2,TRBV9,TRBJ2-1,TGTGCCAGCAGCCTCTCTCTGGGGGGAGCGGGAGGGCCCCATGAGCAGTTCTTC,CASSLSLGGAGGPHEQFF
-,-,TRBV6-1,TRBJ1-1,TGTGCCAGCAGTGAGGTCGAGGGCACTGAAGCTTTCTTT,CASSEVEGTEAFF
-,-,TRBV27,TRBJ1-6,TGTGCCAGCAGCAATGAAGGGGGTGTGTCACCCCTCCACTTT,CASSNEGGVSPLHF
few,TRBD1,TRBV29-1,TRBJ1-2,TGCAGCGGGGGACAGGGGACTAACTATGGCTACACCTTC,CSGGQGTNYGYTF
-,-,TRBV5-1,TRBJ1-2,TGCGCCAGCAGCTTGCGAACAGGGAATTTCGTTATGGGCTACACCTTC,CASSLRTGNFVMGYTF
few,TRBD2,TRBV11-2,TRBJ2-1,TGTGCCAGCAGCTTAGGGGCTAGCGGGCCTTACAATGAGCAGTTCTTC,CASSLGASGPYNEQFF
-,TRBD2,TRBV4-2,TRBJ2-7,TGTGCCAGCAGCCAGGCCCCGGGACTAGCGGGGGGGCAGAGCTCCTACGAGCAGTACTTC,CASSQAPGLAGGQSSYEQYF
-,-,TRBV6-5,TRBJ1-2,TGTGCCAGCAGTCGACAGGAAACTAACTATGGCTACACCTTC,CASSRQETNYGYTF
once,-,TRBV11-2,TRBJ1-3,TGTGCCAGCAGCTTAGAATGGGCGGGATGGACTGGAAACACCATATATTTT,CASSLEWAGWTGNTIYF
-,-,TRBV2,TRBJ2-1,TGTGCAGTTCTCAAGGGGGGGTCTTACAATGAGCAGTTCTTC,CAVLKGGSYNEQFF
-,-,TRBV11-2,TRBJ2-7,TGTGCCAGCAGCTTAGCTCCAGACTACGAGCAGTACTTC,CASSLAPDYEQYF
-,-,TRBV6-1,TRBJ1-2,TGTGCCAGCAGTGAATTAATGACAGCATCTGTCTATGGCTACACCTTC,CASSELMTASVYGYTF
once,-,TRBV12-5,TRBJ2-2,TGTGCTAGTGGTTTCGGCGCGGAAACCGGGGAGCTGTTTTTT,CASGFGAETGELFF
-,TRBD1,TRBV7-8,TRBJ2-7,TGTGCCAGCAGCAGACGAACAACCGGGACAGGGGGCTACGAGCAGTACTTC,CASSRRTTGTGGYEQYF
-,-,TRBV25-1,TRBJ1-6,TGTGCCAGCAGTGGTTACAGGGACGCGGATTCACCCCTCCACTTT,CASSGYRDADSPLHF
-,-,TRBV6-5,TRBJ1-2,TGTGCCAGCAGTTACTCGAGGTTTAACTATGGCTACACCTTC,CASSYSRFNYGYTF
-,-,TRBV7-3,TRBJ1-1,TGTGCCAGCAGCTGCGCCGGGCAGGGAAGAGGTGTTGAAGAGAACACTGAAGCTTTCTTT,CASSCAGQGRGVEENTEAFF
-,-,TRBV5-1,TRBJ2-7,TGCGCCAGCAGCTTGCGCCAGGCCGACGAGCAGTACTTC,CASSLRQADEQYF
-,TRBD1,TRBV27,TRBJ1-2,TGTGCCAGCAGGCCGGCGGGACAGATCTCTGCCTATGGCTACACCTTC,CASRPAGQISAYGYTF
-,-,TRBV29-1,TRBJ2-7,TGCAGCGTGGGGGGTAAGGGGTCCTACGAGCAGTACTTC,CSVGGKGSYEQYF
once,-,TRBV6-5,TRBJ2-2,TGTGCCAGCTCGGACAGTCTGATTACCGGGGAGCTGTTTTTT,CASSDSLITGELFF
once,TRBD1,TRBV7-9,TRBJ2-7,TGTGCCAGCAGCACAACCGGGACAGGGGGCTACGAGCAGTACTTC,CASSTTGTGGYEQYF
-,-,TRBV4-2,TRBJ2-7,TGTGCCAGCAGCCAAGGCCCCATCGGCTACGAGCAGTACTTC,CASSQGPIGYEQYF
-,TRBD2,TRBV7-6,TRBJ2-2,TGTGCCAGCAGCGCCCCTAGCGGCCTCGGCACCGGGGAGCTGTTTTTT,CASSAPSGLGTGELFF
-,-,TRBV19,TRBJ1-6,TGTGCCAGTAGTCCTGGCAGGGGAAATTCACCCCTCCACTTT,CASSPGRGNSPLHF
-,TRBD1,TRBV16,TRBJ2-2,TGTGCCAGCGGAGGACAGGGTTGGACCGGGGAGCTGTTTTTT,CASGGQGWTGELFF
-,TRBD2,TRBV30,TRBJ2-7,TGTGCCTGGAGTGTAGCGGGAGGGGCCTACGAGCAGTACTTC,CAWSVAGGAYEQYF
-,TRBD1,TRBV28,TRBJ2-5,TGTGCCAGCAACGACAGGGAAGAGACCCAGTACTTC,CASNDREETQYF